This TCR beta chain was retrieved from a study of blood T cell repertoires in COVID-19. Overall study: Samples taken during acute and convalescent COVID-19 were collected in the United States, Italy and Spain.

Individuals drawn from under 30 US areas were about 18 to 90 years old. Two negative PCRs, clearance, or symptom resolution had been documented for recovered Cohort 3 donors. This CDR3 region has 16 residues. From germline, CDR1 is SGHDT and CDR2 YYEEEE. Unmatched junction bases numbered 6, after V lost 0 bases and J lost 6 bases. In the authors' workflow: Quantification of nucleated cells was approximated via reference gene primer amplification. Some clones are missing from TCRdb's copy, which holds only in-frame ones; the method was immunoSEQ multiplex PCR. The D gene and trimming were derived from the DNA, and the V and J assignments and clone size from that table. The sample contains 200,000 to 250,000 clones, 82% of which appear only once.

The source of this sequence is a middle-aged man who had recovered from COVID-19. The sample consisted of PBMCs or T cells enriched from blood (not recorded which). This chain uses TRBV5-6 with TRBJ1-6; TRBD1 matches at 7 bases. CDR3 sequence (DNA): TGTGCCAGCAGCTTGGTTGCCGGGACAGCTAATTCACCCCTCCACTTT. It yields the protein CASSLVAGTANSPLHF. The full variable domain, with the rest looked up from reference TRBV5-6 and TRBJ1-6, is DAGVTQSPTHLIKTRGQQVTLRCSPKSGHDTVSWYQQALGQGPQFIFQYYEEEERQRGNFPDRFSGHQFPNYSSELNVNALLLGDSALYLCASSLVAGTANSPLHFGNGTRLTVT.